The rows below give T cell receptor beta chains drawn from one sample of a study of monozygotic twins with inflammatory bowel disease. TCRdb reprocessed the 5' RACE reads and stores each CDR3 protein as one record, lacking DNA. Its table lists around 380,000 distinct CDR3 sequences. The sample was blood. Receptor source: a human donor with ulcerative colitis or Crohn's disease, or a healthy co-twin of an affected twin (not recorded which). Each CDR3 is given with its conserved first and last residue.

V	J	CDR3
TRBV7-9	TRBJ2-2	CASSLTRNTGELFF
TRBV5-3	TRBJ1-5	CARSLPSHFGNQPQHF
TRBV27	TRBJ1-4	CASSKLDAYEKLFF
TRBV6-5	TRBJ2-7	CASSYSGLGSDEQYF
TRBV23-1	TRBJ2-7	CASSQIETGRSYEQYF
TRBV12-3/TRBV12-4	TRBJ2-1	CASSLAGTHNEQFF
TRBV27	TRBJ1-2	CASTAQGKGLYGYTF
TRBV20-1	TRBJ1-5	CSNSRISTAGNQPQHF
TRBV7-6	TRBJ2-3	CASSLDGGGGDTQYF
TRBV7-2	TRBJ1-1	CASSPGPMNTEAFF
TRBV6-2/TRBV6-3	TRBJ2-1	CASSSSGLAGRNEQFF
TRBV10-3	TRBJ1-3	CAIGGGLLSGNTIYF
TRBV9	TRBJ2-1	CASSGTGVGNEQFF
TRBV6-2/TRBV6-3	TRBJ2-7	CASSYMEPKQYF
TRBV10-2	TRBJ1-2	CASRDGQGPNYGYTF
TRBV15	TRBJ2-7	CATSRDLDVTYEQYF
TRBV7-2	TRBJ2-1	CASSQNGVGRNEQFF
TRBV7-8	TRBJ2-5	CASSLVRLWASGQETQYF
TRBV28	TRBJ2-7	CASTPPHRHEQYF
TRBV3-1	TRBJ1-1	CASSQVGRGAFF
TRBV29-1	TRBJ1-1	CSVASHVGAFF
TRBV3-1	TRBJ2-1	CASSHLGSGQFF
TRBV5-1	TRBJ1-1	CASSWGGEWNTEAFF
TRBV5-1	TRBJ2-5	CASSPGQNKETQYF
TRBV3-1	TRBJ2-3	CASSQGPGRTADTQYF
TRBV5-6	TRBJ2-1	CASSNPGTVEQFF
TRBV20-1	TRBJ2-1	CSASPLAGGRNEQFF
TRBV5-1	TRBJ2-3	CASSYLSDTGDTQYF
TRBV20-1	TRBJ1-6	CSARDAGRDRNSPLHF
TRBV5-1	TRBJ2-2	CASSIITGEVGELFF
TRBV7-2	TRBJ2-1	CASSFRTIEQFF
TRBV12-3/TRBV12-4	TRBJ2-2	CASRLIGTGELFF
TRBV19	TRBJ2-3	CASSFSRTDTQYF
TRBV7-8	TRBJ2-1	CASSSKGFEQFF
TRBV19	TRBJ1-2	CASSVSRGANYGYTF
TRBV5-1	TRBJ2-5	CASSLATGTGWETQYF
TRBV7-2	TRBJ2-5	CASSLESLLETQYF
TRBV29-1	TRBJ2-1	CSVGGGIFNEQFF
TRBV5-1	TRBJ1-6	CASSLASTGWNSPLHF
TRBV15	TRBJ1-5	CATSRDVQDHQPQHF
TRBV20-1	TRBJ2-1	CSARGGTPVLYEQFF
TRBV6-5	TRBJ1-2	CASSYSISGIYGYTF
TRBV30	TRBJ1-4	CAWSAGVSNEKLFF
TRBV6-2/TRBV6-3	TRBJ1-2	CASRTDRFGVGNYGYTF
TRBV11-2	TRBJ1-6	CASSPRAPDNSPLHF
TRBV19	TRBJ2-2	CASSIRARGNTGELFF
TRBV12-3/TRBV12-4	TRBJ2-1	CASRSRGGANEQFF
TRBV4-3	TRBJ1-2	CASSQVSGSPNYGYTF